The 22 T cell receptor beta chains reported below all come from one sample, sequenced in a study of shared clonotypes between healthy human individuals. Method: immunoSEQ multiplex PCR; TCRdb's copy keeps in-frame clones and lacks some. This sample has about 1 million clones, with more than 65% found just once. Material for sequencing was memory CD4+ T cells sorted from blood. The sample's subset: CD45RA-negative fraction. The receptors stem from a man aged 18 to 29 in good health.

This sequence joins TRBV7-9 and TRBJ2-7; 8 bases match TRBD2. Per germline, CDR1 SEHNR and CDR2 FQNEAQ (reference sequence). The CDR3 covers 15 residues. V lost 2 bases and J lost 2; bases outside the gene matches: 5. Here the CDR3 DNA reads TGTGCCAGCAGCTTATCCGGGGGGGGTCCCTACGAGCAGTACTTC. This codes for CASSLSGGGPYEQYF. Variable domain in full (rest from reference TRBV7-9 and TRBJ2-7): DTGVSQNPRHKITKRGQNVTFRCDPISEHNRLYWYRQTLGQGPEFLTYFQNEAQLEKSRLLSDRFSAERPKGSFSTLEIQRTEQGDSAMYLCASSLSGGGPYEQYFGPGTRLTVT.

This chain connects TRBV27 to TRBJ2-7; no firm D call. Germline CDR1 and CDR2: MNHEY and SMNVEV (reference sequence). The CDR3 runs 13 residues. The ends were cut back, 6 bases at V and 0 bases at J, with 9 bases in the middle. CDR3 region: CASRQLSSYEQYF. Here the CDR3 DNA reads TGTGCCAGCAGGCAGCTTAGCTCCTACGAGCAGTACTTC.

The genes are TRBV30 and TRBJ1-3, with D unclear. Trimming stripped 1 base from V and 8 bases from J, with 6 bases between. CDR1 is GTSNPN, CDR2 SVGIG, per germline (reference sequence). The CDR3 has 11 amino acids. The CDR3 sequence is CAWSGVDTIYF. The CDR3, as DNA: TGTGCCTGGAGTGGGGTTGACACCATATATTTT.

V and J are TRBV9 and TRBJ2-3, with D possibly TRBD2 on 5 matching bases. Germline lookup yields CDR1 SGDLS and CDR2 YYNGEE. The CDR3 extends over 15 amino acids. V lost 0 bases and J lost 1, with 9 bases in between. The CDR3 DNA sequence: TGTGCCAGCAGCGTAGGGAGAGCGGGCACAGATACGCAGTATTTT. Translating it yields CASSVGRAGTDTQYF.

CDR3 nucleotide sequence: TGTGCCAGCAGCCTTCGAAGGGGGTTCGTGGCATCGGACACTGAAGCTTTCTTT. Encoded protein: CASSLRRGFVASDTEAFF. This chain links TRBV14 with TRBJ1-1, with D tentatively TRBD1 (6 bases). The CDR3 sequence is 18 residues long. Per the germline V gene, CDR1 is SGHDN and CDR2 is FVKESK. Between the trimmed V and J ends, which lost 4 bases and 3 bases, there was a span of 24 bases.

The rearrangement uses TRBV18 and TRBJ1-4; 9 nucleotides align to TRBD1. V shed 2 bases, J shed 8 bases, and the junction held 12 bases outside the gene matches. The CDR3 length is 17 residues. CDR1 and CDR2 (germline): KGHSH, LQKENI. CDR3 in amino acids: CASSPGTGSLEGEKLFF. CDR3 coding DNA: TGTGCCAGCTCACCAGGGACAGGGTCCCTCGAGGGGGAAAAACTGTTTTTT.

This clone appeared a few times. This chain connects TRBV7-9 to TRBJ2-7; the D is unclear. The CDR3 has 14 residues. CDR1 and CDR2 (germline): SEHNR, FQNEAQ (reference sequence). Between the trimmed V and J ends, which lost 4 bases and 2 bases, there was a span of 12 bases. In DNA form, the CDR3 reads TGTGCCAGCAGCTCCTCCGGTGGCACCTACGAGCAGTACTTC. Amino acids: CASSSSGGTYEQYF.

This sequence joins TRBV6-1 and TRBJ2-1, with D uncertain. The CDR3 has 15 amino acids. V gave up 6 bases and J gave up 2 bases, with 14 bases separating them. Per germline, CDR1 MNHNS and CDR2 SASEGT. The CDR3 region is CASRGYKSPYNEQFF. CDR3 nucleotide sequence: TGTGCCAGCAGAGGATACAAGAGTCCCTACAATGAGCAGTTCTTC.

In this sample, this clone turned up many times. The chain combines TRBV4-3 with TRBJ1-3; no clear D gene. This CDR3 spans 14 amino acids. Trimming pared 6 bases from V and 4 bases from J, leaving 13 bases between. Germline V gives CDR1 LGHNA, CDR2 YSLEER. The CDR3 here is CASSLKGGGNTIYF. The DNA of the CDR3 is TGCGCCAGCAGTCTAAAGGGAGGGGGAAACACCATATATTTT.

Turning to this clone: A clone one base away is much larger, so this may be a read error. The chain recombines TRBV5-5 with TRBJ1-1, with D tentatively TRBD1 (6 bases). The V gene lost 0 bases and the J gene lost 0 bases, with 6 bases spanning the gap. This CDR3 spans 14 amino acids. Per the germline V gene, CDR1 is SGHKS and CDR2 is YYEKEE (reference sequence). The CDR3 DNA is TGTGCCAGCAGCTTGGACAGGGTGAACACTGAAGCTTTCTTT. It is translated as CASSLDRVNTEAFF.

V is TRBV9 and J is TRBJ1-3; no clear D. Germline CDR1 reads SGDLS; CDR2 reads YYNGEE. V shed 4 bases and J shed 7 bases, with 15 bases lying between them. The CDR3 runs 14 residues. This chain's CDR3 is CASSPRWQTNTIYF. CDR3 sequence (DNA): TGTGCCAGCAGCCCCCGGTGGCAGACTAACACCATATATTTT.

This clone has a single count. This chain joins TRBV19 and TRBJ2-7; the D is unclear. Trimming pared 4 bases from V and 2 bases from J, leaving 12 bases between. Germline assignment: CDR1 LNHDA and CDR2 SQIVND (reference sequence). This CDR3 contains 14 residues. Written as DNA, the CDR3 is TGTGCCAGTAGTACGAAGTTGGGCCCCTACGAGCAGTACTTC. It codes for CASSTKLGPYEQYF.

This chain uses TRBV7-3 with TRBJ2-5; D gene uncertain. CDR1 is SGHTA, CDR2 FQGTGA, per germline. The CDR3 runs 15 residues. V lost 1 base, J lost 0 bases, and 9 bases lay in between. DNA of the CDR3: TGTGCCAGCAGCTTAAACGCAGGAAACCAAGAGACCCAGTACTTC. This translates into CASSLNAGNQETQYF.

V is TRBV18 and J is TRBJ2-3; TRBD1 aligns across 7 bases. CDR1 is KGHSH and CDR2 is LQKENI in the germline V gene. V shed 5 bases, J shed 9 bases, and the junction held 2 bases outside the gene matches. CDR3 length: 11 residues. CDR3 bases: TGTGCCAGCTCAGAGACAGGGACGCAGTATTTT. Encoded protein: CASSETGTQYF. Together with reference TRBV18 and TRBJ2-3, the CDR3 gives the full variable domain: NAGVMQNPRHLVRRRGQEARLRCSPMKGHSHVYWYRQLPEEGLKFMVYLQKENIIDESGMPKERFSAEFPKEGPSILRIQQVVRGDSAAYFCASSETGTQYFGPGTRLTVL.

The V and J genes are TRBV5-1 and TRBJ1-6, with D perhaps matching TRBD1 (5 bases). Trimming removed 7 bases at V and 1 base at J, with 6 bases between. This CDR3 is 13 amino acids long. Germline CDR1 SGHRS, CDR2 YFSETQ. The CDR3 nucleotides are TGCGCCAGCGGGGCGTCCTATAATTCACCCCTCCACTTT. It codes for CASGASYNSPLHF.

The J gene is TRBJ2-7, the V gene TRBV6-1; D remains unclear. Germline V gene lookup returns CDR1 MNHNS and CDR2 SASEGT. The CDR3 loop spans 11 amino acids. V shed 5 bases and J shed 6 bases, with 8 bases lying between them. The DNA of the CDR3 is TGTGCCAGCAGTCGAACGGGCGAGCAGTACTTC. It specifies CASSRTGEQYF.

DNA of the CDR3: TGTGCCAGCAGCCTTCCTTCGGGGGGTGAGCAGTTCTTC. Translated, it gives CASSLPSGGEQFF. The V and J genes are TRBV5-4 and TRBJ2-1, with 7 bases matching TRBD2. This CDR3 is 13 amino acids long. From germline, CDR1 is SGHNT and CDR2 YYREEE (reference sequence). The V segment lost 4 bases and the J segment 9 bases; nucleotides outside the gene matches: 7.

The J gene is TRBJ1-2, the V gene TRBV7-2, with a possible D match to TRBD1 (6 bases). The CDR3 sequence is 13 residues long. Trimming took 5 bases from V and 3 from J, leaving 10 bases between them. Germline V gene sequence: CDR1 SGHTA, CDR2 FQGNSA. CDR3 in amino acids: CASSGQFDYGYTF. CDR3 DNA sequence: TGTGCCAGCAGCGGACAGTTCGACTATGGCTACACCTTC.

The sample holds many counts of this clone. Other nucleotide sequences in the sample specify the same CDR3. The chain links TRBV7-9 to TRBJ2-1; possibly TRBD2 for D (6 bases). CDR1 SEHNR and CDR2 FQNEAQ come from the germline V gene (reference sequence). Trimming took off 8 bases at V and 4 bases at J, with 15 bases between the two ends. The CDR3 is 14 residues long. The CDR3 is CASSPTGDYNEQFF. The CDR3 DNA is TGTGCCAGCTCACCCACGGGGGATTACAATGAGCAGTTCTTC.

V and J are TRBV29-1 and TRBJ2-3; no clear D. Looked up from germline, CDR1 is SQVTM and CDR2 is ANQGSEA. Deletions cut 8 bases from V and 5 bases from J, with 11 bases between. This CDR3 is built from 11 residues. CDR3 sequence: CSTLRGDTQYF. CDR3 sequence (DNA): TGCAGCACCCTCCGCGGAGATACGCAGTATTTT.

The chain has TRBV29-1 and TRBJ2-1; D may be TRBD1 (6 bases). The V gene's germline CDR1 is SQVTM and CDR2 ANQGSEA. The CDR3 is made up of 13 amino acids. V dropped 7 bases and J dropped 2 bases, with 12 bases sitting between them. The CDR3 DNA reads TGCAGCGGCCAAAGGGGGACCTACAATGAGCAGTTCTTC. Translating gives CSGQRGTYNEQFF.

This clone was seen many times. The chain uses TRBV5-4 and TRBJ2-1, with D possibly matching TRBD1 (6 bases). V was trimmed by 9 bases and J by 0 bases, leaving 25 bases between them. The CDR3 contains 18 residues. The V gene's germline CDR1 is SGHNT and CDR2 YYREEE (reference sequence). CDR3 bases: TGTGCCACGAACAGGGCCGTCAATACCCAAAGCTCCTACAATGAGCAGTTCTTC. Its translation: CATNRAVNTQSSYNEQFF.